The following is a T cell receptor beta chain sequence with its context. The antigen is undetermined. In the PCR, 60 Vbeta and 13 Jbeta primers were used. Repertoires were generated with immunoSEQ multiplex PCR, while TCRdb's copy carries only in-frame clones and drops some. This table holds approximately 190,000 clones, around three quarters found once. The data were obtained in a study of cytomegalovirus exposure and HLA in healthy donors. The study, taken as a whole, reports: Presence/absence comparisons presumed near-even sequencing depth among donors.

This TCR came from a woman aged 30 to 39 in good health and CMV-seropositive. Sequenced sample: PBMCs.

CDR3 in amino acids: CASSLGPDSPLHF. CDR3 DNA: TGTGCCAGCAGCTTAGGTCCAGATTCACCCCTCCACTTT. The gene calls are TRBV7-2 and TRBJ1-6; D gene ambiguous. Germline CDR1 and CDR2: SGHTA and FQGNSA. CDR3 length: 13 residues. Between the trimmed V and J ends, which lost 1 base and 8 bases, there was a span of 6 bases.